A selection of T cell receptor beta chains follows, all from one sample in a study of T cells in Graves' hyperthyroidism and ophthalmopathy. TCRdb re-called the multiplex PCR reads through MiXCR, storing one row per CDR3 protein. The data contain hundreds of thousands of distinct CDR3 sequences, around 19% of them singletons. The sequencing input was blood. Receptors were obtained from a man aged 50 to 60 with Graves' ophthalmopathy. Both conserved end residues are part of each CDR3. A D gene is named only where the DNA matches it firmly. The listing skips clone size in some rows; elsewhere it reads once, few, many or a size class.

abundance	d_gene	v_gene	j_gene	CDR3nt	CDR3aa
many	-	TRBV2	TRBJ2-7	TGTGCCACCAGGGAACGACTGTTCTCCTACGAGCAGTACTTC	CATRERLFSYEQYF
many	TRBD1	TRBV12-3/TRBV12-4	TRBJ2-7	TGTGCCAGCAGCTCGATCGTAGGGACAGGGAACGAGCAGTACTTC	CASSSIVGTGNEQYF
few	-	TRBV6-1	TRBJ1-1	TGTGCCACCCGGCCCGGGCCCATGAACACTGAAGCTTTCTTT	CATRPGPMNTEAFF
-	-	TRBV24-1	TRBJ2-3	TGTGCCACCAGCCCCGGAGGGGCGGGTTACACAGATACGCAGTATTTT	CATSPGGAGYTDTQYF
few	-	TRBV20-1	TRBJ2-7	TGCAGTGCTAGTGGGGGGACGAGCGACTCCTACGAGCAGTACTTC	CSASGGTSDSYEQYF
many	-	TRBV5-1	TRBJ2-7	TGCGCCACCTCAACCGGGACGGGACCTTACGAGCAGTACTTC	CATSTGTGPYEQYF
-	-	TRBV29-1	TRBJ2-5	TGCAGCGTCGACGGGGAGACCCAGTACTTC	CSVDGETQYF
many	-	TRBV13	TRBJ2-3	TGTGCCAGCAGCAACGGGGGGCCAGATACGCAGTATTTT	CASSNGGPDTQYF
few	-	TRBV12-3/TRBV12-4	TRBJ2-5	TGTGCCAGCAACGGGGTCGAAGAGACCCAGTACTTC	CASNGVEETQYF
many	-	TRBV2	TRBJ2-5	TGTGCCAGCAGTGAAGCGGTCGGCGGATTAGAGACCCAGTACTTC	CASSEAVGGLETQYF
many	-	TRBV28	TRBJ1-1	TGTGCCGGGACCGTGGGGACTGAAGCTTTCTTT	CAGTVGTEAFF
-	-	TRBV11-2	TRBJ1-2	TGTGCCAGCAGCCCGTTCTTTAACTATGGCTACACCTTC	CASSPFFNYGYTF
many	-	TRBV6-1	TRBJ1-1	TGTGCCAGCAGGAAAGACAGTTTAAGGAACACTGAAGCTTTCTTT	CASRKDSLRNTEAFF
many	TRBD2	TRBV9	TRBJ2-1	TGTGCCAGCAGCGGCGGACTAGCGGGAAAGTATGAGCAGTTCTTC	CASSGGLAGKYEQFF
few	-	TRBV27	TRBJ2-7	TGTGCCAGCAGTTTATCGGGGACGGGCCCCTACGAGCAGTACTTC	CASSLSGTGPYEQYF
-	-	TRBV2	TRBJ1-1	TGTGCCAGCAGTGCCAGGGAAGCTTTCTTT	CASSAREAFF
once	TRBD2	TRBV5-5	TRBJ2-7	TGTGCCAGCAGCTTAATATACGGGAGGAACGAGCAGTACTTC	CASSLIYGRNEQYF
-	TRBD2	TRBV18	TRBJ2-1	TGTGCCAGCTCATCCTCTAGCGGGAGCCACAATGAGCAGTTCTTC	CASSSSSGSHNEQFF
-	-	TRBV6-6	TRBJ1-5	TGTGCCAGCAGTTACTCGAGTAGGGGGAGCAATCAGCCCCAGCATTTT	CASSYSSRGSNQPQHF
-	TRBD1	TRBV5-1	TRBJ2-3	TGCGCCAGCAGTTCCAATACAGGGGGCGCGACTACAGATACGCAGTATTTT	CASSSNTGGATTDTQYF
few	-	TRBV7-9	TRBJ1-5	TGTGCCAGCAGCCACGGACCTGGGGCAAATCAGCCCCAGCATTTT	CASSHGPGANQPQHF
-	-	TRBV12-3/TRBV12-4	TRBJ2-3	TGTGCCAGCAGTTTAGCGGGAGGGGGTGCAGATACGCAGTATTTT	CASSLAGGGADTQYF
few	-	TRBV28	TRBJ1-3	TGTGCCAGCAGTTTAACCTTGACGGGCTCTGGAAACACCATATATTTT	CASSLTLTGSGNTIYF
few	TRBD2	TRBV15	TRBJ2-1	TGTGCCACCGGGGTTAGTAGCGGGAGCTTCTTCGATGAGCAGTTCTTC	CATGVSSGSFFDEQFF
few	-	TRBV5-1	TRBJ2-3	TGCGCCAGCAGCTTGGAAAGGCGGTCCACAGATACGCAGTATTTT	CASSLERRSTDTQYF
many	TRBD1	TRBV30	TRBJ1-4	TGTGCCTGGAGCACCACAGGGGGTACTAATGAAAAACTGTTTTTT	CAWSTTGGTNEKLFF
many	TRBD2	TRBV28	TRBJ2-7	TGTGCCAGCAGCTCTTTTGTAGGACTAGCCTACGAGCAGTACTTC	CASSSFVGLAYEQYF
many	-	TRBV30	TRBJ2-3	TGTGCCTGCCAAACCGGGACCCTAAACACAGATACGCAGTATTTT	CACQTGTLNTDTQYF
-	TRBD1	TRBV25-1	TRBJ1-4	TGTGCCAGCAGCAAGACAGGGGGAGGGGAAAAACTGTTTTTT	CASSKTGGGEKLFF
-	-	TRBV6-1	TRBJ1-5	TGTGCCAGCAGTGAAATGGGGGAGGTATTTAGCAATCAGCCCCAGCATTTT	CASSEMGEVFSNQPQHF
many	TRBD2	TRBV28	TRBJ2-3	TGTGCCAGCAGTACATATCCGGGACTAGCGGGAGATGGAAGGACAGATACGCAGTATTTT	CASSTYPGLAGDGRTDTQYF
-	-	TRBV20-1	TRBJ2-7	TGCAGTGCTTTGACTCCCTCCGGGCAGTACTTC	CSALTPSGQYF
many	-	TRBV6-1	TRBJ2-1	TGTGCCAGCAGCCCAGACAGCTACAATGAGCAGTTCTTC	CASSPDSYNEQFF
-	-	TRBV18	TRBJ1-5	TGTGCCAGCTCACCAACCCAGGGTAGCAATCAGCCCCAGCATTTT	CASSPTQGSNQPQHF
many	TRBD2	TRBV19	TRBJ2-1	TGTGCCAGTAGTCCGGGACTAGCGGGAACCTTAGACTACAATGAGCAGTTCTTC	CASSPGLAGTLDYNEQFF
-	-	TRBV6-6	TRBJ2-7	TGTGCCAGCAGTTACTCGACAGCCAACGAGCAGTACTTC	CASSYSTANEQYF
many	-	TRBV20-1	TRBJ2-1	TGCAGTGTCCCCTCATTGGGGGGCTCCTACAATGAGCAGTTCTTC	CSVPSLGGSYNEQFF